This T cell receptor (beta chain) was documented in a study of blood T cell repertoires in COVID-19. Study context: Acute and convalescent COVID-19 samples came from the United States, Italy and Spain. PBMCs, B-cell-depleted T cells, or T cells provided the cDNA or gDNA that made up the material.

Methods used by the authors: Counts of nucleated cells, estimated from reference gene primer amplification, were obtained. Sequenced by immunoSEQ multiplex PCR; TCRdb stores in-frame clones only, minus some. That table is the source of V, J and clone size, and D and trimming were worked out from the DNA. The sample lists 100,000 to 110,000 clones; about 91% were seen once. This clonotype was obtained from a human donor in a cohort sampled during active COVID-19. The sequencing sample was made of peripheral blood.

The CDR3 DNA reads TGTGCCAGCAGTTTCATTCGGCTAGCGGGAGGGGGTGAGCAGTTCTTC. Protein product: CASSFIRLAGGGEQFF. The rearrangement joins TRBV27 to TRBJ2-1; 12 nucleotides align to TRBD2. V shed 3 bases and J 9 bases; nucleotides not matched to a gene: 9. Germline CDR1 and CDR2: MNHEY and SMNVEV (reference sequence). There are 16 residues in the CDR3.